These T cell receptor beta chains were read from a single sample in a study of T-cell memory formation after mild COVID-19. TCRdb used MiXCR to reprocess the 5' RACE reads, holding one entry per CDR3 protein. The sample yields under 300,000 distinct CDR3 sequences, roughly 8% seen once. Material: PBMCs or a T cell subset sorted from them (not recorded which). Receptors originate from a man aged 18 to 35 who had mild COVID-19 (a few samples of this study predate the infection). Cell type and time point are not known. The CDR3 runs from the conserved cysteine through the conserved F or W. A D gene is named only where the DNA matches it firmly. Some rows mark clone size as missing; the rest say once, few, many or name a class of expanded clone.

>TRBJ2-2|TRBV7-3|15|few|TRBD2
CASSSLAGHTGELFF
TGTGCCAGCAGCTCACTAGCGGGGCATACCGGGGAGCTGTTTTTT
>TRBJ2-1|TRBV20-1|10|many|.
CSGRNNEQFF
TGCAGTGGCAGGAACAATGAGCAGTTCTTC
>TRBJ2-5|TRBV6-2/TRBV6-3|14|.|.
CASSSFRHAETQYF
TGTGCCAGCAGTTCATTCAGACATGCGGAGACCCAGTACTTC
>TRBJ2-4|TRBV7-9|15|few|.
CASTQGGLGDNIQYF
TGTGCCAGCACCCAAGGGGGTCTGGGTGACAACATTCAGTACTTC
>TRBJ2-5|TRBV12-3/TRBV12-4|15|few|TRBD2
CASRVLAGRGETQYF
TGTGCCAGCAGGGTACTAGCGGGGCGGGGAGAGACCCAGTACTTC
>TRBJ1-1|TRBV2|15|few|.
CASRDSRGMGTEAFF
TGTGCCAGCAGAGATTCCAGGGGAATGGGGACTGAAGCTTTCTTT
>TRBJ2-3|TRBV4-1|18|.|TRBD1
CASSQEWTGTGSTDTQYF
TGCGCCAGCAGCCAAGAGTGGACCGGGACAGGGAGCACAGATACGCAGTATTTT
>TRBJ2-4|TRBV5-1|17|.|TRBD1
CASSLNARQGGGLTLYF
TGCGCCAGCAGCTTGAATGCCCGACAGGGTGGCGGATTAACCTTGTACTTC
>TRBJ1-2|TRBV6-5|15|.|TRBD1
CASSLRATGGLGYTF
TGTGCCAGCAGTCTCCGGGCGACAGGGGGCCTTGGCTACACCTTC
>TRBJ2-7|TRBV5-1|14|.|.
CASSLRAGANEQYF
TGCGCCAGCAGCTTAAGAGCGGGCGCCAACGAGCAGTACTTC
>TRBJ1-5|TRBV7-2|14|.|.
CASSLDPQGQPQHF
TGTGCCAGCAGCTTAGATCCCCAGGGACAGCCCCAGCATTTT
>TRBJ1-1|TRBV20-1|13|.|.
CSAHRARGTEAFF
TGCAGTGCCCACAGGGCCAGGGGCACTGAAGCTTTCTTT
>TRBJ1-4|TRBV6-5|17|few|.
CASSYGTLGVTNEKLFF
TGTGCCAGCAGTTACGGGACTCTGGGCGTAACTAATGAAAAACTGTTTTTT
>TRBJ1-6|TRBV2|11|.|.
CASIGNSPIHF
TGTGCCAGCATAGGGAATTCACCCATCCACTTT
>TRBJ2-4|TRBV5-8|14|few|TRBD1
CASSWNRDRGLQYF
TGTGCCAGCAGCTGGAACCGGGACAGGGGACTTCAGTACTTC
>TRBJ1-6|TRBV6-5|15|.|TRBD1
CASSYSTGQDSPLHF
TGTGCCAGCAGTTACTCGACCGGACAGGATTCACCCCTCCACTTT
>TRBJ2-7|TRBV10-3|13|few|.
CAIGTPSSYEQYF
TGTGCCATAGGGACTCCTTCCTCCTACGAGCAGTACTTC
>TRBJ1-4|TRBV5-1|13|.|.
CASRGSPGEKLFF
TGCGCCAGCAGGGGATCGCCTGGGGAAAAACTGTTTTTT
>TRBJ1-1|TRBV12-3/TRBV12-4|14|many|.
CASIRGRRDTEAFF
TGTGCCAGCATTCGGGGGAGGAGGGACACTGAAGCTTTCTTT
>TRBJ1-5|TRBV11-1|13|few|.
CASSAGIGQPQHF
TGTGCCAGCAGCGCCGGGATAGGCCAGCCCCAGCATTTT
>TRBJ2-4|TRBV7-2|14|.|.
CASSPTAYQNIQYF
TGTGCCAGCAGCCCCACAGCGTATCAAAACATTCAGTACTTC
>TRBJ1-4|TRBV12-3/TRBV12-4|12|few|.
CASSLRPEKLFF
TGTGCCAGCAGTCTAAGACCTGAAAAACTGTTTTTT
>TRBJ1-3|TRBV15|14|few|.
CATSRDLSGNTIYF
TGTGCCACCAGCAGGGATCTCTCTGGAAACACCATATATTTT
>TRBJ2-7|TRBV29-1|15|.|.
CSVEDGGLTPYEQYF
TGCAGCGTTGAAGATGGAGGGCTTACCCCCTACGAGCAGTACTTC
>TRBJ2-1|TRBV5-5|15|few|TRBD2
CASSPGGGLIDEQFF
TGTGCCAGCAGCCCCGGGGGGGGTTTGATCGATGAGCAGTTCTTC
>TRBJ1-2|TRBV12-3/TRBV12-4|16|few|TRBD1
CASSLAGDRGEYGYTF
TGTGCCAGCAGTTTAGCGGGGGACAGGGGGGAGTATGGCTACACCTTC
>TRBJ2-1|TRBV7-9|13|many|.
CASSLVLANEQFF
TGTGCCAGCAGCTTAGTTCTAGCGAATGAGCAGTTCTTC
>TRBJ2-1|TRBV7-2|18|.|TRBD2
CASSLVWLAGGSYNEQFF
TGTGCCAGCAGCTTAGTCTGGCTAGCGGGGGGCTCCTACAATGAGCAGTTCTTC
>TRBJ2-1|TRBV4-1|15|.|TRBD2
CASSHIAGDGNEQFF
TGCGCCAGCAGCCATATAGCGGGAGATGGGAATGAGCAGTTCTTC